Sequencing of this TCR beta chain was carried out in a study of OX40 agonist ivuxolimab in advanced cancers. Study-wide context: Patients in dose escalation had liver, melanoma, kidney or head and neck cancers.

With regard to this clone: The antigen remains undetermined.

TCRdb's copy holds only in-frame clones and misses some; the assay was immunoSEQ multiplex PCR. Found here are about 17,000 clones, less than 90% of them singletons; the top ten hold about 67%. Broader study findings: Averaging showed that CD8+ T cells had more expanded clones than CD4+ did.

The V end lost 4 bases, the J end lost 3 bases, and 10 bases lay between the germline ends. There are 13 residues in the CDR3. Germline CDR1 and CDR2: SGHDT and YYEEEE. This sequence originates from an adult with an advanced solid tumor such as melanoma, head and neck, liver or kidney cancer. The source was CD4+ or CD8+ T cells sorted from blood, collected in a trial of the OX40 agonist ivuxolimab. V usage is TRBV5-6 and J usage is TRBJ2-5; D unclear. CDR3 in amino acids: CASSLYPEETQYF. CDR3 in DNA: TGTGCCAGCAGCCTCTACCCGGAAGAGACCCAGTACTTC.